Shown below are 31 T cell receptor beta chains from a single sample sequenced in a study of early T cells in non-severe SARS-CoV-2 infection. TCRdb re-called the 5' RACE reads through MiXCR, storing one row per CDR3 protein. Of around 35,000 distinct CDR3 sequences listed, approximately 5% were seen once; the top ten hold 25% to 30%. Sequencing used whole blood. Receptors were obtained from an adult who was a healthcare worker with PCR-confirmed SARS-CoV-2 infection or an uninfected control (not recorded which).

This clonotype was recorded at least ten times. The rearrangement links TRBV20-1 to TRBJ2-2, with D unclear. Germline CDR1 and CDR2: DFQATT and SNEGSKA (reference sequence). V lost 3 bases and J lost 1, with 3 bases in between. This CDR3 spans 12 amino acids. Here the CDR3 DNA reads TGCAGTGCTAGCGGGAACACCGGGGAGCTGTTTTTT. This sequence encodes CSASGNTGELFF.

This clonotype was counted at least ten times. Here the CDR3 reads CSVDQGDYGYTF. The CDR3 DNA follows: TGCAGCGTTGATCAGGGGGACTATGGCTACACCTTC. The chain employs TRBV29-1 and TRBJ1-2; TRBD1 aligns across 7 bases. Germline assignment: CDR1 SQVTM and CDR2 ANQGSEA. V shed 3 bases, J shed 3 bases, and the junction held 1 base outside the gene matches. This CDR3 spans 12 amino acids.

This clonotype was picked up a small number of times. V is TRBV15 and J is TRBJ2-1; TRBD2 matches at 8 bases. This CDR3 has 17 residues. J lost 3 bases, V lost 2 bases, and 9 bases had no gene match. Germline loops: CDR1 LNHNV, CDR2 YYDKDF (reference sequence). The CDR3 DNA is TGTGCCACCAGCAGAAGGCCCAGCGGGGGCCGCTACAATGAGCAGTTCTTC. Translated, it gives CATSRRPSGGRYNEQFF.

This sequence joins TRBV19 and TRBJ2-7; 7 bases line up with TRBD2. Losses at the gene ends were 8 bases for V and 3 bases for J; bases not matched to a gene: 10. CDR1 is LNHDA, CDR2 SQIVND, per germline (reference sequence). The CDR3 loop spans 14 amino acids. The CDR3 nucleotides are TGTGCCAGTTCAAGCGGGGTGACAGTCTACGAGCAGTACTTC. Residues: CASSSGVTVYEQYF. The whole variable domain, filled in from reference TRBV19 and TRBJ2-7, reads DGGITQSPKYLFRKEGQNVTLSCEQNLNHDAMYWYRQDPGQGLRLIYYSQIVNDFQKGDIAEGYSVSREKKESFPLTVTSAQKNPTAFYLCASSSGVTVYEQYFGPGTRLTVT.

This clonotype was found many times. This chain joins TRBV7-2 and TRBJ2-7; D is ambiguous. Trimming pared 4 bases from V and 7 bases from J, leaving 8 bases between. CDR1 is SGHTA and CDR2 is FQGNSA in the germline V gene. The CDR3 runs to 11 residues. As DNA, the CDR3 is TGTGCCAGCAGCTCGGACGGTGAGCAGTACTTC. This codes for CASSSDGEQYF. Full variable domain (missing parts from reference TRBV7-2 and TRBJ2-7): GAGVSQSPSNKVTEKGKDVELRCDPISGHTALYWYRQSLGQGLEFLIYFQGNSAPDKSGLPSDRFSAERTGGSVSTLTIQRTQQEDSAVYLCASSSDGEQYFGPGTRLTVT.

This clonotype was recorded at least ten times. This chain joins TRBV11-3 and TRBJ2-1; D is unresolved. CDR3 length: 12 residues. Trimming shortened V by 6 bases and J by 8 bases, and 11 bases separated the two germline ends. Per germline, CDR1 SGHNT and CDR2 YENEEA. The CDR3 here is CASSTGGYEQFF. The CDR3 DNA sequence: TGTGCCAGCAGTACCGGCGGCTATGAGCAGTTCTTC.

The V and J genes are TRBV25-1 and TRBJ1-1, with D tentatively TRBD1 (6 bases). V lost 5 bases, J lost 1 base, and 20 bases lay in between. Germline V gives CDR1 MGHDK, CDR2 SYGVNS. The CDR3 is 17 residues long. CDR3 sequence reads: CASSSIDRSWGNTEAFF. The CDR3, as DNA: TGTGCCAGCAGTTCTATCGACAGGAGCTGGGGGAACACTGAAGCTTTCTTT.

This clonotype showed up many times. The chain is built from TRBV11-2 and TRBJ2-1; tentative D call: TRBD2 (6 bases). Trimming took 1 base from V and 12 from J, leaving 10 bases between them. Germline V gene lookup returns CDR1 SGHAT and CDR2 FQNNGV. The CDR3 sequence is 12 residues long. The DNA of the CDR3 is TGTGCCAGCAGCTTAGGGGGGGTAGGGCAGTTCTTC. Translated, it gives CASSLGGVGQFF.

This clonotype has at least ten counts. The CDR3 reads CASSVQGSSYNEQFF. As DNA, the CDR3 is TGTGCCAGCAGCGTGCAGGGGAGCTCCTACAATGAGCAGTTCTTC. The chain carries TRBV5-5 and TRBJ2-1; TRBD1 is a possible D gene (6 bases). The CDR3 spans 15 residues. The germline gives CDR1 SGHKS, CDR2 YYEKEE (reference sequence). Trimming removed 4 bases from V and 0 bases from J, with 11 bases in between.

This clonotype was counted many times. V usage is TRBV5-1 and J usage is TRBJ2-7, with D perhaps TRBD2 (5 bases). Trimming shortened V by 0 bases and J by 5 bases, and 9 bases separated the two germline ends. CDR3 length: 13 amino acids. Germline V gives CDR1 SGHRS, CDR2 YFSETQ. CDR3 bases: TGCGCCAGCAGCTTGGTGGTCGGGAACGAGCAGTACTTC. Protein sequence: CASSLVVGNEQYF.

This clonotype was observed at least ten times. The rearrangement uses TRBV7-6 and TRBJ2-5; TRBD2 is a possible D gene (6 bases). V dropped 7 bases and J dropped 4 bases, with 16 bases sitting between them. Looked up from germline, CDR1 is SGHVS and CDR2 is FNYEAQ. The CDR3 runs to 14 residues. CDR3 bases: TGTGCCAGCACCTCCCCTAGCGACGGAGAGACCCAGTACTTC. Translation: CASTSPSDGETQYF. The variable domain in full, with the rest retrieved from reference TRBV7-6 and TRBJ2-5, is GAGVSQSPRYKVTKRGQDVALRCDPISGHVSLYWYRQALGQGPEFLTYFNYEAQQDKSGLPNDRFSAERPEGSISTLTIQRTEQRDSAMYRCASTSPSDGETQYFGPGTRLLVL.

The J gene is TRBJ2-7, the V gene TRBV9; unclear D gene. CDR3 length: 16 amino acids. CDR1 and CDR2 from the germline V gene are SGDLS and YYNGEE. V was clipped by 3 bases and J by 4 bases, with 20 bases between them. CDR3 sequence reads: CASSAGHISPTYEQYF. DNA of the CDR3: TGTGCCAGCAGCGCCGGCCATATCTCCCCGACTTACGAGCAGTACTTC.

In its sample, this clonotype was seen a few times. The chain combines TRBV7-2 with TRBJ2-7; 9 positions match TRBD1. Germline CDR1 reads SGHTA; CDR2 reads FQGNSA. V lost 6 bases and J lost 4; bases outside the gene matches: 4. The CDR3 has 13 amino acids. The CDR3 is CASSQTGGYEQYF. The CDR3 DNA follows: TGTGCCAGCAGTCAGACAGGGGGATACGAGCAGTACTTC.

In this sample, this clonotype turned up many times. The gene calls are TRBV12-3 or TRBV12-4 and TRBJ2-4; tentatively, D is TRBD2 (6 bases). Trimming cost V 7 bases and J 7 bases, with 14 bases left between them. The CDR3 has 13 residues. CDR3 sequence: CASISSGGNIQYF. DNA of the CDR3: TGTGCCAGCATCTCTTCTGGGGGGAACATTCAGTACTTC.

This clonotype appeared many times. CDR3 DNA sequence: TGTGCCAGCAAGACTAGCGGGGGGGCCGGTGAGCAGTTCTTC. Encoded protein: CASKTSGGAGEQFF. The chain combines TRBV6-5 with TRBJ2-1; 14 positions match TRBD2. Germline assignment: CDR1 MNHEY and CDR2 SVGAGI. The CDR3 is 14 residues long. J lost 9 bases, V lost 7 bases, and 5 bases had no gene match.

This clonotype was observed a handful of times. The V call is TRBV7-9, the J call TRBJ2-1; TRBD2 matches 13 bases. Per the germline V gene, CDR1 is SEHNR and CDR2 is FQNEAQ (reference sequence). This CDR3 is 17 amino acids long. V shed 5 bases and J 9 bases; nucleotides not matched to a gene: 13. The CDR3 nucleotides read TGTGCCAGCAGCCAAAGAGTTACTAGCGGGAGGGCCAGTGAGCAGTTCTTC. Amino acids: CASSQRVTSGRASEQFF.

This clonotype was detected ten times or more. The CDR3 region is CASSLDRQPQHF. CDR3 nucleotide sequence: TGTGCCAGCAGTTTGGACCGTCAGCCCCAGCATTTT. This chain connects TRBV12-3 or TRBV12-4 to TRBJ1-5; no definite D call. The V end lost 3 bases, the J end lost 6 bases, and 6 bases lay between the germline ends. The CDR3 has 12 residues.

This clonotype turned up a few times. V gene TRBV7-9 combines with J gene TRBJ1-1; D gene ambiguous. Germline CDR1 is SEHNR and CDR2 is FQNEAQ (reference sequence). Between the trimmed V and J ends, which lost 1 base and 9 bases, there was a span of 15 bases. CDR3 length: 14 amino acids. The CDR3 here is CASSLEYSTAQAFF. The CDR3 coding sequence is TGTGCCAGCAGCTTAGAGTATTCGACGGCGCAAGCTTTCTTT.

This clonotype appeared many times. The chain has TRBV27 and TRBJ1-4, with TRBD1 matching 9 bases. The CDR3 is 15 residues long. CDR1 and CDR2 (germline): MNHEY, SMNVEV (reference sequence). Germline trimming cut 6 bases from V and 3 bases from J; bases unmatched to any gene: 5. The CDR3 loop is CASRKQGAANEKLFF. The CDR3 nucleotides read TGTGCCAGCAGGAAACAGGGGGCTGCTAATGAAAAACTGTTTTTT. Supplemented by reference TRBV27 and TRBJ1-4, the full variable domain reads EAQVTQNPRYLITVTGKKLTVTCSQNMNHEYMSWYRQDPGLGLRQIYYSMNVEVTDKGDVPEGYKVSRKEKRNFPLILESPSPNQTSLYFCASRKQGAANEKLFFGSGTQLSVL.

This clonotype was observed a handful of times. This sequence joins TRBV7-9 and TRBJ2-3, with D perhaps TRBD1 (6 bases). The CDR3 covers 13 residues. Germline CDR1 SEHNR, CDR2 FQNEAQ (reference sequence). The V end was cut by 3 bases, the J end by 3 bases, with 7 bases between. CDR3 sequence reads: CASSFRGTDTQYF. The CDR3 DNA sequence: TGTGCCAGCAGCTTTAGGGGGACAGATACGCAGTATTTT.

This chain connects TRBV20-1 to TRBJ2-2; 8 bases are a match to TRBD1. The CDR3 runs to 14 residues. The germline V gene encodes CDR1 DFQATT and CDR2 SNEGSKA (reference sequence). J lost 5 bases, V lost 5 bases, and 7 bases had no gene match. CDR3 in amino acids: CSASRQGNTGELFF. As DNA, the CDR3 is TGCAGTGCTTCTAGACAGGGGAATACCGGGGAGCTGTTTTTT.

This clonotype was observed many times. J is TRBJ2-5 and V is TRBV5-1; D ambiguous. The V gene's germline CDR1 is SGHRS and CDR2 YFSETQ. V shed 1 base and J shed 3 bases, with 10 bases lying between them. The CDR3 has 14 amino acids. The CDR3 reads CASSLQQREETQYF. In DNA, the CDR3 is TGCGCCAGCAGCTTGCAACAGAGAGAAGAGACCCAGTACTTC.

This clonotype was counted many times. CDR3: CAATGGYSYNEQFF. The CDR3 DNA sequence: TGTGCCGCGACGGGGGGGTACTCCTACAATGAGCAGTTCTTC. This chain uses TRBV6-6 with TRBJ2-1, with TRBD2 matching 8 bases. This CDR3 comprises 14 residues. The germline gives CDR1 MNHNY, CDR2 SVGAGI (reference sequence). The V and J ends lost 11 bases and 0 bases, in that order; junction bases with no gene match: 6.

The chain links TRBV7-2 to TRBJ2-1; the D gene is possibly TRBD2 (5 bases). The CDR3 runs 15 residues. V was cut by 5 bases and J by 7 bases, with 18 bases left in between. Per germline, CDR1 SGHTA and CDR2 FQGNSA. The CDR3, as DNA: TGTGCCAGCAGCAGAGCGGCGCAGGTGGGGAATGAGCAGTTCTTC. This codes for CASSRAAQVGNEQFF.

This clonotype turned up a few times. Here the CDR3 reads CSARDGAHHRAENYGYTF. CDR3 DNA: TGCAGTGCTAGAGATGGTGCCCATCACAGAGCCGAGAACTATGGCTACACCTTC. The V call is TRBV20-1, the J call TRBJ1-2; D is ambiguous. Germline V gene data show CDR1 as DFQATT and CDR2 as SNEGSKA (reference sequence). Trimming removed 0 bases at V and 2 bases at J, with 22 bases between. The CDR3 runs to 18 residues.

This clonotype came up many times. The genes are TRBV23-1 and TRBJ2-1; TRBD2 might be the D (6 bases). TRBV23-1 is designated an ORF whose function remains uncertain. This CDR3 is built from 18 residues. V was trimmed by 4 bases and J by 3 bases, leaving 22 bases between them. CDR3 in DNA: TGCGCCAGCAGTCCAGAGCAGGGACTTCCCTACTACTACAATGAGCAGTTCTTC. This gives the protein CASSPEQGLPYYYNEQFF.

The V call is TRBV7-9, the J call TRBJ2-7, with 7 positions matching TRBD1. V lost 5 bases, J lost 2 bases, and 6 bases stayed unmatched. CDR1 is SEHNR and CDR2 is FQNEAQ in the germline V gene (reference sequence). CDR3 size: 14 residues. CDR3 bases: TGTGCCAGCAGCGGCCGGGACAGAGCCTACGAGCAGTACTTC. The encoded protein is CASSGRDRAYEQYF.

This clonotype was seen at least ten times. This sequence joins TRBV6-1 and TRBJ1-2, with 7 nucleotides matching TRBD1. The CDR3 is made up of 14 amino acids. V lost 7 bases and J lost 4; bases outside the gene matches: 9. Germline lookup yields CDR1 MNHNS and CDR2 SASEGT. CDR3 sequence reads: CASISATGSYGYTF. The CDR3 DNA sequence: TGTGCCAGCATCTCAGCGACAGGGAGCTATGGCTACACCTTC.

This clonotype was seen a handful of times. The J gene is TRBJ2-1, the V gene TRBV30, with a possible D match to TRBD1 (5 bases). Trimming shortened V by 6 bases and J by 4 bases, and 10 bases separated the two germline ends. Germline values: CDR1 GTSNPN, CDR2 SVGIG (reference sequence). The CDR3 contains 12 residues. The chain's CDR3 is CACAQAYNEQFF. The CDR3 DNA reads TGTGCCTGCGCACAGGCTTACAATGAGCAGTTCTTC.

This clonotype was observed at least ten times. The V and J genes are TRBV20-1 and TRBJ2-3, with 7 bases that match TRBD2. Germline trimming cut 5 bases from V and 3 bases from J; bases unmatched to any gene: 5. Germline V gives CDR1 DFQATT, CDR2 SNEGSKA (reference sequence). The CDR3 covers 13 residues. In DNA, the CDR3 is TGCAGTGCTCCTGCTAGCGGAACAGATACGCAGTATTTT. Translated, it gives CSAPASGTDTQYF.

This clonotype was seen ten or more times. Compared with germline, one end of the junction differs, possibly owing to a read error. The chain joins TRBV5-5 to TRBJ2-6; D may be TRBD1 (5 bases). This CDR3 is 16 amino acids long. The germline CDR1 and CDR2 sequences are SGHKS and YYEKEE (reference sequence). The DNA for the CDR3 is TGTGCCAGCAGCTTGGCTTTTATGACTGGGGCCAACGTCCTGATTTTC. It encodes CASSLAFMTGANVLIF.